The 6 T cell receptor beta chains below were found in one sample sequenced in a study of immune cell composition in non-small cell lung cancer. The protocol was immunoSEQ multiplex PCR, while the TCRdb copy is restricted to in-frame clones and leaves out a portion. In the table there are about 3,500 clones, just under 75% of which are singletons. Normal lung was taken at the farthest possible site, at least 3 cm from tumour. Sample: non-adjacent lung tissue. Receptors were obtained from a human donor with non-small cell lung cancer.

This chain joins TRBV6-5 and TRBJ1-5; 8 bases align to TRBD1. The germline V gene encodes CDR1 MNHEY and CDR2 SVGAGI. The CDR3 runs to 15 residues. V lost 5 bases and J lost 5; bases outside the gene matches: 8. The CDR3 protein is CASSVTTGDDQPQHF. The DNA of the CDR3 is TGTGCCAGCAGTGTGACGACAGGGGACGATCAGCCCCAGCATTTT.

The CDR3 reads CASSREQGARAFF. The DNA for the CDR3 is TGTGCCAGCAGTAGGGAACAGGGGGCGCGAGCTTTCTTT. The chain combines TRBV6-6 with TRBJ1-1; 9 nucleotides line up with TRBD1. V lost 5 bases to trimming and J lost 10 bases; unmatched junction nucleotides: 8. This CDR3 comprises 13 residues. Per the germline V gene, CDR1 is MNHNY and CDR2 is SVGAGI (reference sequence).

J is TRBJ2-3 and V is TRBV20-1; D remains ambiguous. Trimming took 6 bases from V and 5 from J, leaving 6 bases between them. The CDR3 length is 10 residues. Looked up from germline, CDR1 is DFQATT and CDR2 is SNEGSKA (reference sequence). The DNA for the CDR3 is TGCAGTGCCCCCCGAGATACGCAGTATTTT. This codes for CSAPRDTQYF.

The chain links TRBV11-2 to TRBJ1-4; D perhaps matches TRBD1 (6 bases). This CDR3 region has 13 residues. V lost 5 bases to trimming and J lost 11 bases, with 15 bases between them. The germline CDR1 and CDR2 sequences are SGHAT and FQNNGV. In DNA, the CDR3 is TGTGCCAGCAGCGTCGAAAGGGGGGGGAAACTGTTTTTT. This sequence encodes CASSVERGGKLFF.

The chain couples TRBV7-2 to TRBJ2-5; 7 bases match TRBD1. This CDR3 comprises 13 residues. V was pared by 4 bases and J by 5 bases, with 4 bases of the junction left unmatched. Germline V CDR1 and CDR2: SGHTA, FQGNSA. CDR3 coding DNA: TGTGCCAGCAGCTCACAGGGGTGGGAGACCCAGTACTTC. This gives the protein CASSSQGWETQYF. Combining the CDR3 with reference TRBV7-2 and TRBJ2-5 gives the whole variable domain GAGVSQSPSNKVTEKGKDVELRCDPISGHTALYWYRQSLGQGLEFLIYFQGNSAPDKSGLPSDRFSAERTGGSVSTLTIQRTQQEDSAVYLCASSSQGWETQYFGPGTRLLVL.

The chain couples TRBV6-5 to TRBJ2-5, with D perhaps TRBD2 (6 bases). The CDR3 covers 15 residues. V lost 0 bases, J lost 9 bases, and 17 bases lay in between. CDR1 MNHEY and CDR2 SVGAGI come from the germline V gene. CDR3 in amino acids: CASSYSPGGKVAQYF. Here the CDR3 DNA reads TGTGCCAGCAGTTACTCTCCCGGAGGGAAGGTTGCCCAGTACTTC.